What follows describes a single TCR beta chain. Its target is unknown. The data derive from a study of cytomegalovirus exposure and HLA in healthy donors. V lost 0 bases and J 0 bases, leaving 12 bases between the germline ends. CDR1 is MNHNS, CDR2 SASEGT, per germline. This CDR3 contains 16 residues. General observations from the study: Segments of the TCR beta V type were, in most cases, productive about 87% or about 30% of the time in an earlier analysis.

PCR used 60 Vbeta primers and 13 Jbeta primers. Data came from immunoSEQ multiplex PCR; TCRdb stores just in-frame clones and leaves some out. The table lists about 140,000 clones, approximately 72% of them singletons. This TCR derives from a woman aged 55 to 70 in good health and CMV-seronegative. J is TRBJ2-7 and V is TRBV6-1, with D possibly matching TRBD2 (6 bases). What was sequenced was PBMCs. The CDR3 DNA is TGTGCCAGCAGTGAAGCGCTAGCGACAAACTCCTACGAGCAGTACTTC. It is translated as CASSEALATNSYEQYF.